Listed below are T cell receptor beta chains from one sample, sequenced in a study of radiotherapy plus CTLA-4 blockade in lung cancer. Sequencing was performed with immunoSEQ multiplex PCR; in TCRdb, only in-frame clones are kept and a portion is missing. The sample yields 40,000 to 45,000 clones, around 70% seen once. Sequencing used peripheral blood, obtained from a patient treated with radiotherapy plus ipilimumab. All receptors derive from a human donor with non-small cell lung cancer who had a partial response to radiotherapy plus ipilimumab. The CDR3 runs from the conserved cysteine through the conserved F or W. A D gene is named only where the DNA matches it firmly. Size is stated for part of the rows, as once, few or many counts, or as a class when the clone is expanded.

d_call	v_call	clone_size	j_call	cdr3_aa	cdr3_nt
-	TRBV6-6	-	TRBJ1-6	CASSPRQLNNSPLHF	TGTGCCAGCAGTCCCAGACAGCTGAATAATTCACCCCTCCACTTT
-	TRBV11-2	few	TRBJ1-1	CASSLEQYTEAFF	TGTGCCAGCAGCTTGGAACAGTACACTGAAGCTTTCTTT
TRBD1	TRBV10-3	few	TRBJ2-7	CAISHGPGGASYEQYF	TGTGCCATCAGTCACGGACCAGGGGGCGCGTCCTACGAGCAGTACTTC
-	TRBV5-1	-	TRBJ2-3	CASSLPTDTQYF	TGCGCCAGCAGCTTGCCTACAGATACGCAGTATTTT
TRBD1	TRBV5-5	-	TRBJ1-1	CASSFKTGGLTEAFF	TGTGCCAGCAGCTTTAAGACAGGGGGCTTGACTGAAGCTTTCTTT
-	TRBV7-8	-	TRBJ1-2	CASSAGTTYGYTF	TGTGCCAGCAGCGCCGGGACAACCTATGGCTACACCTTC
-	TRBV6-1	-	TRBJ2-1	CAISEGTAREQFF	TGTGCCATCAGTGAGGGGACTGCCAGGGAGCAGTTCTTC
-	TRBV18	-	TRBJ2-3	CASSPLQARTDTQYF	TGTGCCAGCTCACCACTTCAAGCCCGCACAGATACGCAGTATTTT
-	TRBV27	-	TRBJ2-3	CASSLSPGGTDTQYF	TGTGCCAGCAGTTTATCCCCTGGGGGGACAGATACGCAGTATTTT
-	TRBV29-1	-	TRBJ2-2	CSVAPSRGELFF	TGCAGCGTTGCTCCGAGTCGGGGGGAGCTGTTTTTT
TRBD2	TRBV6-4	-	TRBJ2-3	CASSRTRTDTQYF	TGTGCCAGCAGTAGGACTAGAACAGATACGCAGTATTTT